A selection of T cell receptor beta chains follows, all from one sample in a study of blood T cell repertoires in COVID-19. Measured with immunoSEQ multiplex PCR; TCRdb has only the in-frame clones, and not every one. Of around 500,000 clones in the sample, roughly 88% were seen once. The sample consisted of peripheral blood. Receptors originate from a human donor in a cohort sampled during active COVID-19. CDR3s include the opening cysteine and the closing phenylalanine or tryptophan. Fields, in order: J gene, V gene, D gene, clone size, CDR3 protein, CDR3 DNA. D genes are given only for firm matches. Clone size is shown for a subset of rows, as once, few, many or a class of expanded clone.

>TRBJ2-5|TRBV6-2/TRBV6-3|TRBD1|-
CASSPRDRGLEETQYF
TGTGCCAGCAGCCCGCGGGACAGGGGGCTGGAGGAGACCCAGTACTTC
>TRBJ2-5|TRBV30|TRBD2|-
CAWSGLAGGETQYF
TGTGCCTGGAGTGGACTAGCGGGAGGAGAGACCCAGTACTTC
>TRBJ2-1|TRBV7-8|TRBD2|-
CASSVSGRAAIYNEQFF
TGTGCCAGCAGCGTTAGCGGGAGGGCCGCAATTTACAATGAGCAGTTCTTC
>TRBJ1-3|TRBV29-1|-|-
CSVELGNTIYF
TGCAGCGTTGAACTAGGAAACACCATATATTTT
>TRBJ2-3|TRBV19|-|few
CASRSADTQYF
TGTGCCAGTAGGTCTGCAGATACGCAGTATTTT
>TRBJ2-7|TRBV5-1|-|-
CASSLNGGGPYEQYF
TGCGCCAGCAGCTTGAACGGGGGTGGCCCCTACGAGCAGTACTTC
>TRBJ1-2|TRBV6-6|-|few
CASSPGEDYGYTF
TGTGCCAGCAGCCCGGGGGAAGACTATGGCTACACCTTC
>TRBJ2-1|TRBV5-1|-|-
CASSFLALTDNEQFF
TGCGCCAGCAGCTTCTTAGCGTTAACGGACAATGAGCAGTTCTTC
>TRBJ2-7|TRBV6-6|TRBD2|-
CASSRLAGVYEQYF
TGTGCCAGCAGTCGACTAGCGGGAGTATACGAGCAGTACTTC
>TRBJ2-2|TRBV4-2|TRBD2|-
CASSRGEGRDTGELFF
TGTGCCAGCAGCCGGGGGGAGGGCCGGGACACCGGGGAGCTGTTTTTT
>TRBJ2-5|TRBV7-9|TRBD1|-
CASSLTGTGGVETQYF
TGTGCCAGCAGCTTAACCGGGACAGGGGGCGTAGAGACCCAGTACTTC
>TRBJ2-2|TRBV19|-|once
CASSIQRTGELFF
TGTGCCAGTAGTATCCAGCGCACCGGGGAGCTGTTTTTT
>TRBJ1-1|TRBV4-1|TRBD1|few
CASSQARQGNTEAFF
TGCGCCAGCAGCCAGGCTCGACAGGGGAACACTGAAGCTTTCTTT
>TRBJ1-2|TRBV28|-|-
CATKRVSSGGYTF
TGTGCCACCAAGAGGGTATCATCGGGGGGCTACACCTTC
>TRBJ1-1|TRBV6-6|TRBD1|-
CASSPGQGAVATEAFF
TGTGCCAGCAGCCCTGGACAGGGGGCGGTGGCCACTGAAGCTTTCTTT
>TRBJ2-5|TRBV6-5|-|-
CASRAYRVETQYF
TGTGCCAGCAGAGCCTACAGGGTAGAGACCCAGTACTTC
>TRBJ1-5|TRBV19|-|-
CASKLGGYRADQPQHF
TGTGCCAGTAAACTGGGTGGTTACAGGGCCGATCAGCCCCAGCATTTT
>TRBJ1-1|TRBV2|-|-
CASSESGPQGHTEAFF
TGTGCCAGCAGTGAAAGCGGGCCCCAGGGTCACACTGAAGCTTTCTTT
>TRBJ1-2|TRBV6-5|-|-
CASSYSSGLGYTF
TGTGCCAGCAGTTACTCGTCGGGTCTTGGCTACACCTTC
>TRBJ2-3|TRBV5-1|-|-
CASSRGDSSRGGDTQYF
TGCGCCAGCAGCCGAGGGGACAGTTCCCGGGGGGGGGATACGCAGTATTTT
>TRBJ2-3|TRBV10-2|-|-
CASSERSNTDTQYF
TGCGCCAGCAGTGAGCGTTCTAACACAGATACGCAGTATTTT
>TRBJ1-1|TRBV15|-|-
CATSGDRSEAFF
TGTGCCACCAGCGGTGACAGGAGTGAAGCTTTCTTT
>TRBJ1-1|TRBV2|-|-
CASIMSFTLNTEAFF
TGTGCCAGCATTATGTCCTTTACTTTGAACACTGAAGCTTTCTTT
>TRBJ2-1|TRBV6-1|-|-
CASSEASGSYNEQFF
TGTGCCAGCAGTGAAGCGTCGGGTTCCTACAATGAGCAGTTCTTC
>TRBJ2-1|TRBV5-5|-|-
CASSSIVGLEQFF
TGTGCCAGCAGCTCCATCGTGGGGCTTGAGCAGTTCTTC
>TRBJ2-1|TRBV5-4|TRBD2|-
CASSNGGGKSYNEQFF
TGTGCCAGCAGCAACGGCGGGGGAAAATCCTACAATGAGCAGTTCTTC
>TRBJ1-4|TRBV29-1|TRBD1|-
CSVGLGTGGGKLFF
TGCAGCGTTGGGCTGGGGACAGGGGGGGGAAAACTGTTTTTT
>TRBJ2-7|TRBV12-2|-|-
CASRSPGRENEQYF
TGTGCAAGTCGCTCCCCTGGGCGGGAGAACGAGCAGTACTTC
>TRBJ2-1|TRBV6-1|TRBD2|-
CASSEKRRGLAGVNEQFF
TGTGCCAGCAGTGAAAAACGTAGGGGACTAGCGGGAGTCAATGAGCAGTTCTTC
>TRBJ1-1|TRBV6-5|-|-
CASSYGTGSSAFF
TGTGCCAGCAGTTACGGAACAGGGAGCTCAGCTTTCTTT